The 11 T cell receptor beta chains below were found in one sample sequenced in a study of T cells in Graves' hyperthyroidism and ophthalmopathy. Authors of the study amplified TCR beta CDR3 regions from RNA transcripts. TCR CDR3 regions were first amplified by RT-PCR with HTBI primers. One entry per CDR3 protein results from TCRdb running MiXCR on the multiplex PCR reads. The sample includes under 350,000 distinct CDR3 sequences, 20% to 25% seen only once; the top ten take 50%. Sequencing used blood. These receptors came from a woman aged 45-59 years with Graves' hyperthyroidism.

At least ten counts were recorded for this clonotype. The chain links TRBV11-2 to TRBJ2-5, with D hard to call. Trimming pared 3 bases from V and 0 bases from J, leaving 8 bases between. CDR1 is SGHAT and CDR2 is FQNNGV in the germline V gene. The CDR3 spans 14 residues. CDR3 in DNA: TGTGCCAGCAGCTTCCAACTAAACCAAGAGACCCAGTACTTC. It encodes CASSFQLNQETQYF.

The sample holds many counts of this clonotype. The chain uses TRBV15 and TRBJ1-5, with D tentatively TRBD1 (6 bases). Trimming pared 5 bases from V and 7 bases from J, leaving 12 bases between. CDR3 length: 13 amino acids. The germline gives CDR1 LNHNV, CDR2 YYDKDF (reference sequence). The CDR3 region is CATSVIRGQPQHF. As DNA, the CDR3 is TGTGCCACCAGCGTTATCAGGGGCCAGCCCCAGCATTTT.

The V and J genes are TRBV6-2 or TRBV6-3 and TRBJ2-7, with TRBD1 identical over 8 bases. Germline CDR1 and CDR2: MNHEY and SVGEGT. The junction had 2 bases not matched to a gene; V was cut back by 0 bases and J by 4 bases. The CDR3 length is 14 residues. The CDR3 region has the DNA TGTGCCAGCAGTTACTCGACAGGGGTATACGAGCAGTACTTC. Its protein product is CASSYSTGVYEQYF.

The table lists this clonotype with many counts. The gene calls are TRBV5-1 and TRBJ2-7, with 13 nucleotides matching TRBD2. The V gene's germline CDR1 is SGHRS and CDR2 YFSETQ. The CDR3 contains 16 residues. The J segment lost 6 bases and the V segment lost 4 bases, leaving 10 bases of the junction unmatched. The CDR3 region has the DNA TGCGCCAGCAGCCCTGGGGGGACTAGCGGGGAATCCGAGCAGTACTTC. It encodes CASSPGGTSGESEQYF.

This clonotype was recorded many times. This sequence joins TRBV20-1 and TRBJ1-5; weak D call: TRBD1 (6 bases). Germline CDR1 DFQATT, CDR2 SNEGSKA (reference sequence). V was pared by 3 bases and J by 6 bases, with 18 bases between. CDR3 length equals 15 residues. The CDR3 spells CSARPDGGGGQPQHF. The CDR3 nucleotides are TGCAGTGCTAGGCCGGATGGGGGGGGCGGTCAGCCCCAGCATTTT.

The CDR3 nucleotides are TGTGCCAGTAGTCCGCAGACAGGCCACTATGGCTACACCTTC. Its translation: CASSPQTGHYGYTF. V is TRBV19 and J is TRBJ1-2, with a weak D call TRBD1 (6 bases). Per the germline V gene, CDR1 is LNHDA and CDR2 is SQIVND (reference sequence). This CDR3 spans 14 amino acids. Trimming stripped 5 bases from V and 3 bases from J, with 13 bases between.

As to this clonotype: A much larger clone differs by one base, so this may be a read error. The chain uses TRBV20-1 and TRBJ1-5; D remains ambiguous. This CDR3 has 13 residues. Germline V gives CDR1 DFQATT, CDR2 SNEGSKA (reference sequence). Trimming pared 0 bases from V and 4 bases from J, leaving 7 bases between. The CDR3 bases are TGCAGTGCTAGAGATACCAGGAATCAGCCCCAGCATTTT. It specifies CSARDTRNQPQHF.

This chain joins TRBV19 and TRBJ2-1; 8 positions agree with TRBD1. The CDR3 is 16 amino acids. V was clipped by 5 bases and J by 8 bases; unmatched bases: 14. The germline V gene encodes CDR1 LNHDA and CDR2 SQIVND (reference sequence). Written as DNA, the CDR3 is TGTGCCAGTAGTGGCTACAGGGGGATTTATTATGATGAGCAGTTCTTC. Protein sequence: CASSGYRGIYYDEQFF.

The CDR3, as DNA: TGTGCCAGTAGACAGGGTTGGGGCAATCAGCCCCAGCATTTT. Encoded protein: CASRQGWGNQPQHF. This sequence joins TRBV19 and TRBJ1-5; maybe TRBD1 (6 bases). Germline V gives CDR1 LNHDA, CDR2 SQIVND (reference sequence). Trimming removed 6 bases at V and 2 bases at J, with 11 bases between. The CDR3 loop spans 14 amino acids.

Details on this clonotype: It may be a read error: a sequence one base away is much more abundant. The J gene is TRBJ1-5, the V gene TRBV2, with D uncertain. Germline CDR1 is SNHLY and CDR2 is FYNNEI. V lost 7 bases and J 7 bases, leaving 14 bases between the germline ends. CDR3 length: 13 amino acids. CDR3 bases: TGTGCCAGCATCCGGACGGAGGACCAGCCCCAGCATTTT. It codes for CASIRTEDQPQHF.

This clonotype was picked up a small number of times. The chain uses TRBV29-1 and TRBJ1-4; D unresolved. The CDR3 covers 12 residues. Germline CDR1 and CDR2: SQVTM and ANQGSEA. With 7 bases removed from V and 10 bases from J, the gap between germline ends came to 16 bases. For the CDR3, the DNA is TGCAGCGGCGGAACGAGGTTAGGAAAACTGTTTTTT. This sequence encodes CSGGTRLGKLFF.